Below, 15 T cell receptor beta chains from the same sample are listed, as sequenced in a study of CD8+ T cells in alopecia areata. Treatment indicated: oral pan-JAK inhibitor, 5-10 mg twice daily. The authors extracted RNA and reverse transcribed it into cDNA as the sequencing template. Measured with immunoSEQ multiplex PCR; TCRdb has only the in-frame clones, and not every one. The sample holds 100,000 to 150,000 clones, about 54% seen once. The specimen comprised CD8+ T cells sorted from blood, sampled at week 4, from a patient treated with tofacitinib. The receptors derive from a human donor with alopecia areata.

Turning to this clone: The sample carries other DNA sequences with the same CDR3. The gene calls are TRBV29-1 and TRBJ2-5; 9 nucleotides align to TRBD1. V was clipped by 5 bases and J by 4 bases; unmatched bases: 5. This CDR3 comprises 13 residues. Germline V gives CDR1 SQVTM, CDR2 ANQGSEA. The CDR3 is CSVPGQGGETQYF. The DNA for the CDR3 is TGCAGCGTTCCGGGACAGGGAGGAGAGACCCAGTACTTC.

The chain employs TRBV30 and TRBJ2-6, with D unresolved. Germline CDR1 GTSNPN, CDR2 SVGIG (reference sequence). Trimming left V 5 bases short and J 2 bases short, with 16 bases between. CDR3 length equals 16 residues. Here the CDR3 DNA reads TGTGCCTGGCTAGGCAGCGCGGATGCTGGGGCCAACGTCCTGACTTTC. Its protein is CAWLGSADAGANVLTF. Complete variable domain (other parts from reference TRBV30 and TRBJ2-6): SQTIHQWPATLVQPVGSPLSLECTVEGTSNPNLYWYRQAAGRGLQLLFYSVGIGQISSEVPQNLSASRPQDRQFILSSKKLLLSDSGFYLCAWLGSADAGANVLTFGAGSRLTVL.

This rearrangement joins TRBV30 to TRBJ1-6; D is unresolved. Trimming took 1 base from V and 2 from J, leaving 9 bases between them. The CDR3 has 15 residues. The V gene's germline CDR1 is GTSNPN and CDR2 SVGIG (reference sequence). In nucleotides, the CDR3 is TGTGCCTGGAGTGGTGGGATAACCTATAATTCACCCCTCCACTTT. As protein: CAWSGGITYNSPLHF.

The CDR3 DNA reads TGCAGCGTTGAAGGGACAGGGGAGAACACTGAAGCTTTCTTT. It specifies CSVEGTGENTEAFF. The chain employs TRBV29-1 and TRBJ1-1, with 9 bases matching TRBD1. CDR3 length: 14 residues. The ends lost 1 base at V and 1 base at J; junction bases unmatched: 1. CDR1 SQVTM and CDR2 ANQGSEA come from the germline V gene.

The V gene is TRBV7-2, the J gene TRBJ2-1; 8 bases match TRBD1. Trimming at V came to 4 bases and at J to 2 bases, leaving 13 bases not matched to a gene. Germline values: CDR1 SGHTA, CDR2 FQGNSA. This CDR3 region has 18 residues. CDR3 bases: TGTGCCAGCAGCTGGGACTGGGGACAGGAGGTGGCCTACAATGAGCAGTTCTTC. Translation: CASSWDWGQEVAYNEQFF.

The rearrangement joins TRBV27 to TRBJ1-1; D call uncertain. The CDR3 covers 15 residues. The V gene's germline CDR1 is MNHEY and CDR2 SMNVEV (reference sequence). The germline V and J ends were trimmed by 3 bases and 0 bases, with 11 bases remaining between them. The CDR3 is CASSFIVGLNTEAFF. In DNA form, the CDR3 reads TGTGCCAGCAGTTTTATTGTAGGACTGAACACTGAAGCTTTCTTT.

The chain recombines TRBV7-2 with TRBJ2-7; D may be TRBD1 or TRBD2 (5 bases each). CDR3 length equals 15 residues. Germline CDR1 reads SGHTA; CDR2 reads FQGNSA. Trimming removed 3 bases at V and 2 bases at J, with 14 bases between. CDR3 loop: CASSFPGMGAYEQYF. CDR3 nucleotide sequence: TGTGCCAGCAGCTTCCCAGGGATGGGGGCCTACGAGCAGTACTTC. Looking up the rest from reference TRBV7-2 and TRBJ2-7 gives the full variable domain: GAGVSQSPSNKVTEKGKDVELRCDPISGHTALYWYRQSLGQGLEFLIYFQGNSAPDKSGLPSDRFSAERTGGSVSTLTIQRTQQEDSAVYLCASSFPGMGAYEQYFGPGTRLTVT.

The rearrangement links TRBV30 to TRBJ1-2, with D hard to call. V dropped 8 bases and J dropped 2 bases, with 6 bases sitting between them. This CDR3 is built from 10 residues. Germline CDR1 is GTSNPN and CDR2 is SVGIG (reference sequence). The CDR3 coding sequence is TGTGCCGGCGACAACTATGGCTACACCTTC. Amino acids: CAGDNYGYTF. Filled out from reference TRBV30 and TRBJ1-2, the complete variable domain reads SQTIHQWPATLVQPVGSPLSLECTVEGTSNPNLYWYRQAAGRGLQLLFYSVGIGQISSEVPQNLSASRPQDRQFILSSKKLLLSDSGFYLCAGDNYGYTFGSGTRLTVV.

This clone was seen a handful of times. This chain uses TRBV18 with TRBJ1-3; D is unresolved. V was cut by 3 bases and J by 4 bases, with 10 bases left in between. From germline, CDR1 is KGHSH and CDR2 LQKENI. The CDR3 extends over 14 amino acids. The chain's CDR3 is CASSPAIGGNTIYF. The CDR3 DNA reads TGTGCCAGCTCACCGGCGATAGGGGGAAACACCATATATTTT.

CDR3 nucleotide sequence: TGTGCCAGCAGCGTAGGGGGAATTCATCCGAACACTGAAGCTTTCTTT. Its translation: CASSVGGIHPNTEAFF. V usage is TRBV9 and J usage is TRBJ1-1; D gene ambiguous. V lost 0 bases and J lost 1, with 13 bases in between. CDR1 and CDR2 from the germline V gene are SGDLS and YYNGEE. This CDR3 has 16 amino acids.

V usage is TRBV27 and J usage is TRBJ2-1; the D is unclear. The CDR3 loop spans 11 amino acids. Per germline, CDR1 MNHEY and CDR2 SMNVEV (reference sequence). Between the trimmed V and J ends, which lost 4 bases and 12 bases, there was a span of 10 bases. The CDR3 DNA reads TGTGCCAGCAGTTCGAGTGGGGTGCAGTTCTTC. Protein sequence: CASSSSGVQFF.

The genes are TRBV28 and TRBJ2-7; no firm D call. The CDR3 sequence is 17 residues long. Germline V CDR1 and CDR2: MDHEN, SYDVKM. Trimming removed 2 bases at V and 0 bases at J, with 17 bases between. CDR3 bases: TGTGCCAGCAGTTTAGGTTCCGACACCGGCCCCTCCTACGAGCAGTACTTC. Its protein is CASSLGSDTGPSYEQYF.

The chain has TRBV25-1 and TRBJ2-5; the D gene could be TRBD1 or TRBD2 (5 bases each). Germline V CDR1 and CDR2: MGHDK, SYGVNS. The V gene lost 3 bases and the J gene lost 4 bases, with 12 bases spanning the gap. CDR3 length equals 14 residues. For the CDR3, the DNA is TGTGCCAGCAGTGATCTGAGTGGGGGAGAGACCCAGTACTTC. The encoded protein is CASSDLSGGETQYF.

This clone turned up a few times. This CDR3 reads CSARLSYEQYF. As DNA, the CDR3 is TGCAGTGCTAGACTTAGCTACGAGCAGTACTTC. V gene TRBV20-1 combines with J gene TRBJ2-7; D gene ambiguous. V was trimmed by 2 bases and J by 3 bases, leaving 5 bases between them. The CDR3 loop spans 11 amino acids. In germline, CDR1 is DFQATT, CDR2 SNEGSKA (reference sequence).

The chain combines TRBV5-6 with TRBJ2-3; D possibly corresponds to TRBD1 (6 bases). The CDR3 spans 13 residues. Germline V lookup: CDR1 SGHDT, CDR2 YYEEEE. Trimming cost V 0 bases and J 6 bases, with 8 bases left between them. The CDR3 DNA follows: TGTGCCAGCAGCTTGGGGACAGCTGATACGCAGTATTTT. Protein product: CASSLGTADTQYF. The full variable domain, with the rest looked up from reference TRBV5-6 and TRBJ2-3, is DAGVTQSPTHLIKTRGQQVTLRCSPKSGHDTVSWYQQALGQGPQFIFQYYEEEERQRGNFPDRFSGHQFPNYSSELNVNALLLGDSALYLCASSLGTADTQYFGPGTRLTVL.